The clone carrying this T cell receptor beta chain was recorded at least ten times. The antigen remains undetermined. TCRdb reanalysed the multiplex PCR reads using MiXCR and keeps one entry per CDR3 protein. Found here are 200,000 to 300,000 distinct CDR3 sequences, 30% of them singletons; the top ten hold under 1.2%. The data are from a study of breast tumors, draining lymph nodes, adjacent tissues. The study's findings and limits: The data were judged consistent with most tumor T cells coming from lymph node and expanding in tumor. Tumors had less TCR diversity than lymph nodes, more than nontumor tissue. Tumor and nontumor repertoires were significantly more similar in luminal-like than in basal-like breast cancer.

Samples came from axillary lymph nodes draining the breast cancer. V was cut by 7 bases and J by 2 bases, with 17 bases left in between. From germline, CDR1 is SNHLY and CDR2 FYNNEI. The CDR3 sequence is 16 residues long. The chain combines TRBV2 with TRBJ1-4; D is unresolved. The TCR was taken from a female donor with breast cancer. Some clones in this sample may be carry-over from other donors' samples. The sequenced material came from axillary lymph node tissue. CDR3 DNA: TGTGCCAGCATCCCAACCGCGGTTAGCACTAATGAAAAACTGTTTTTT. Translated: CASIPTAVSTNEKLFF.